The 11 T cell receptor beta chains in this list originate from one sample, sequenced in a study of cytomegalovirus exposure and HLA in healthy donors. PCR amplification relied on 60 Vbeta primers (plus 13 Jbeta primers). Repertoires were generated with immunoSEQ multiplex PCR, while TCRdb's copy carries only in-frame clones and drops some. This sample yields roughly 120,000 clones, of which 65% to 80% are seen a single time; about 0.94% belongs to the top ten. The source material was PBMCs. These receptors were collected from a human donor in good health.

For this clone: The sample carries other DNA sequences with the same CDR3. The chain is built from TRBV5-4 and TRBJ2-1; 7 nucleotides agree with TRBD2. CDR1 is SGHNT and CDR2 is YYREEE in the germline V gene (reference sequence). The junction had 4 bases not matched to a gene; V was cut back by 1 base and J by 3 bases. The CDR3 loop spans 15 amino acids. The CDR3: CASSLSGGYYNEQFF. For the CDR3, the DNA is TGTGCCAGCAGCTTGTCGGGAGGATACTACAATGAGCAGTTCTTC.

The chain recombines TRBV28 with TRBJ2-5; D might be TRBD2 (6 bases). Germline V lookup: CDR1 MDHEN, CDR2 SYDVKM. This CDR3 region has 15 residues. Trimming removed 3 bases from V and 8 bases from J, with 19 bases in between. The CDR3 region has the DNA TGTGCCAGCAGTTTTTTCACGGACGGGAGTGATACCCAGTACTTC. Translated, it gives CASSFFTDGSDTQYF.

The rearrangement uses TRBV7-2 and TRBJ1-3; tentatively, D is TRBD1 (5 bases). Germline V lookup: CDR1 SGHTA, CDR2 FQGNSA. The CDR3 consists of 18 residues. V was shortened by 5 bases and J by 3 bases, with 23 bases between the two germline ends. The CDR3 DNA is TGTGCCAGCAGCCCGCAGGGTATCGCGGCAGGGCTTGGAAACACCATATATTTT. This gives the protein CASSPQGIAAGLGNTIYF.

This chain connects TRBV6-1 to TRBJ2-7; D is possibly TRBD1 (7 bases). Germline CDR1 is MNHNS and CDR2 is SASEGT. The V gene lost 5 bases and the J gene lost 4 bases, with 12 bases spanning the gap. This CDR3 has 13 residues. The CDR3 DNA sequence: TGTGCCAGCAGTCAGGGGGACTCTTACGAGCAGTACTTC. Translating it yields CASSQGDSYEQYF.

This sequence joins TRBV6-1 and TRBJ1-2; D is unresolved. The V gene lost 6 bases and the J gene lost 7 bases, with 18 bases spanning the gap. Germline V gene lookup returns CDR1 MNHNS and CDR2 SASEGT. This CDR3 spans 14 amino acids. CDR3 amino acids: CASSHPSKNGGYTF. The DNA for the CDR3 is TGTGCCAGCAGCCATCCATCGAAAAACGGTGGCTACACCTTC.

This clone occurred a few times. V gene TRBV7-9 combines with J gene TRBJ2-7; 8 nucleotides line up with TRBD1. The ends lost 5 bases at V and 2 bases at J; junction bases unmatched: 5. This CDR3 contains 14 residues. Germline CDR1 is SEHNR and CDR2 is FQNEAQ (reference sequence). The CDR3 sequence is CASSQQGGPYEQYF. CDR3 nucleotide sequence: TGTGCCAGCAGCCAACAGGGGGGCCCCTACGAGCAGTACTTC.

In its sample, this clone was seen a few times. The rearrangement uses TRBV28 and TRBJ1-4, with D unresolved. Germline assignment: CDR1 MDHEN and CDR2 SYDVKM. Trimming removed 5 bases at V and 14 bases at J, with 15 bases between. The CDR3 is made up of 12 amino acids. In DNA form, the CDR3 reads TGTGCCAGCAGTGCAGGCCTGGCAAGTCTGTTTTTT. Translation: CASSAGLASLFF.

V usage is TRBV19 and J usage is TRBJ1-1; D unresolved. Germline V CDR1 and CDR2: LNHDA, SQIVND (reference sequence). V lost 1 base to trimming and J lost 0 bases, with 6 bases between them. The CDR3 has 14 amino acids. CDR3 protein: CASSIGHLNTEAFF. The DNA for the CDR3 is TGTGCCAGTAGTATAGGACACCTGAACACTGAAGCTTTCTTT.

The DNA for the CDR3 is TGTGCCAGCAGCCCATCCAGGGCTATCCAAGAGACCCAGTACTTC. Amino acids: CASSPSRAIQETQYF. V is TRBV11-2 and J is TRBJ2-5; perhaps TRBD1 as D (5 bases). This CDR3 is built from 15 residues. The ends were cut back, 5 bases at V and 1 base at J, with 14 bases in the middle. Germline V gene lookup returns CDR1 SGHAT and CDR2 FQNNGV.

This sequence joins TRBV5-5 and TRBJ2-7; no reliable D call. The CDR3 sequence is 13 residues long. Trimming cost V 0 bases and J 4 bases, with 8 bases left between them. From germline, CDR1 is SGHKS and CDR2 YYEKEE (reference sequence). The CDR3 is CASSLVPLYEQYF. The CDR3 DNA is TGTGCCAGCAGCTTGGTTCCTCTATACGAGCAGTACTTC.

V gene TRBV7-9 combines with J gene TRBJ2-5, with D perhaps matching TRBD2 (5 bases). The V and J ends lost 2 bases and 5 bases respectively, with 9 bases between them. Per germline, CDR1 SEHNR and CDR2 FQNEAQ (reference sequence). CDR3 size: 13 residues. The CDR3 DNA is TGTGCCAGCAGCTTACTACGGGGTGAGACCCAGTACTTC. Residues: CASSLLRGETQYF.